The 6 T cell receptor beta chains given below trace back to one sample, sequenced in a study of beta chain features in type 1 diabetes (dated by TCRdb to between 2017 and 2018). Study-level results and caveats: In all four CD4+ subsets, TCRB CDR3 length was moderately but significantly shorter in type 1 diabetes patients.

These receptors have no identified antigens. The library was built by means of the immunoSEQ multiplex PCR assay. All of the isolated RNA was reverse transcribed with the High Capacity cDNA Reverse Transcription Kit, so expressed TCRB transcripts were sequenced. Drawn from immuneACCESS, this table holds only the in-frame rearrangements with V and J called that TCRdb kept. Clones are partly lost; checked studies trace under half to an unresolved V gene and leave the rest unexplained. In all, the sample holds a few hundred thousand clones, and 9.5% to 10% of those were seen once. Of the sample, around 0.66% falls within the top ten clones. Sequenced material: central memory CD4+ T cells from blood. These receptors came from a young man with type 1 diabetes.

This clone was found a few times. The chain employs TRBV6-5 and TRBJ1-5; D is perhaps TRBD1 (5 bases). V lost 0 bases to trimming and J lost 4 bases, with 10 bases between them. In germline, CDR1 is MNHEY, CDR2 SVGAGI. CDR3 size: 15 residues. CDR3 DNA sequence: TGTGCCAGCAGTTACTCTTGGGGGGGGAATCAGCCCCAGCATTTT. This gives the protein CASSYSWGGNQPQHF.

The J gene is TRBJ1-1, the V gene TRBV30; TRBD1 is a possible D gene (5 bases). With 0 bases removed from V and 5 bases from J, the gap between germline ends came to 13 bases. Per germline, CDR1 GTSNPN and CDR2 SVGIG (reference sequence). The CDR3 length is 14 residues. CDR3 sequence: CAWSVLGVRTEAFF. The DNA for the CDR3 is TGTGCCTGGAGTGTACTAGGGGTTCGGACTGAAGCTTTCTTT.

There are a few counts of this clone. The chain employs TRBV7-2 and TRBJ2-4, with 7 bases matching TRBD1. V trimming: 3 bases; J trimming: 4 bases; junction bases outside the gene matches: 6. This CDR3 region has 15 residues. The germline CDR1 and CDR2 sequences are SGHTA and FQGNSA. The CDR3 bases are TGTGCCAGCAGCTTGTCAGGGGGTGCTAAAAACATTCAGTACTTC. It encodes CASSLSGGAKNIQYF.

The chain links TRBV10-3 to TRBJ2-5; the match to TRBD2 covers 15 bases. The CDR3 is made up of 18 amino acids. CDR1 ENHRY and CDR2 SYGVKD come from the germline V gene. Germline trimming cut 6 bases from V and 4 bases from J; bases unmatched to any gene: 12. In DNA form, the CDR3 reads TGTGCCATCAGACCCGGACTAGCGGGAGGGCTCAGGAGAGAGACCCAGTACTTC. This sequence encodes CAIRPGLAGGLRRETQYF.

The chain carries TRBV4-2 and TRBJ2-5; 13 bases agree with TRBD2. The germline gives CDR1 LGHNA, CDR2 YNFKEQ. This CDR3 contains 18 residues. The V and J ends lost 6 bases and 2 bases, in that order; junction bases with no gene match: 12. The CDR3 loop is CASSPRLAGGHKQETQYF. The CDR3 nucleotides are TGTGCCAGCAGTCCAAGACTAGCGGGAGGCCACAAACAAGAGACCCAGTACTTC.

The CDR3 bases are TGTGCCAGCAGCCCTAGGGGGGATGAGGGTGGCTACACCTTC. This translates into CASSPRGDEGGYTF. The rearrangement uses TRBV7-2 and TRBJ1-2, with TRBD1 as a possible D gene (6 bases). CDR1 SGHTA and CDR2 FQGNSA come from the germline V gene. The CDR3 has 14 residues. The V and J ends lost 5 bases and 7 bases respectively, with 17 bases between them.